The clone carrying this TCR beta chain was observed many times. What it binds is not known. These data come from a study of naive and memory T cell subsets. The CDR3 totals 13 residues. In germline, CDR1 is MDHEN, CDR2 SYDVKM. V shed 5 bases and J shed 4 bases, with 11 bases lying between them. RNA was extracted from approximately 2.6 ml of whole blood of healthy adults. A UMI-containing oligonucleotide was joined by 3' ligation to the TCR cDNA template. For blood and skin samples, reverse transcription used TCR alpha and beta constant primers. Ligated cDNA underwent four rounds of PCR with nested alpha and beta constant region primers and SP2. MiXCR, applied by TCRdb to the 5' RACE reads, yields one record per CDR3 protein. The sample carries approximately 22,000 distinct CDR3 sequences, 4% to 4.5% recorded once. Overall study findings and caveats: This RNA-based method may be sensitive to activation-related transcript changes.

The chain has TRBV28 and TRBJ1-2, with no clear D. This sequence originates from a male donor in good health. The CDR3 DNA follows: TGTGCCAGCAGTATATCCGACCGCTATGGCTACACCTTC. It specifies CASSISDRYGYTF.